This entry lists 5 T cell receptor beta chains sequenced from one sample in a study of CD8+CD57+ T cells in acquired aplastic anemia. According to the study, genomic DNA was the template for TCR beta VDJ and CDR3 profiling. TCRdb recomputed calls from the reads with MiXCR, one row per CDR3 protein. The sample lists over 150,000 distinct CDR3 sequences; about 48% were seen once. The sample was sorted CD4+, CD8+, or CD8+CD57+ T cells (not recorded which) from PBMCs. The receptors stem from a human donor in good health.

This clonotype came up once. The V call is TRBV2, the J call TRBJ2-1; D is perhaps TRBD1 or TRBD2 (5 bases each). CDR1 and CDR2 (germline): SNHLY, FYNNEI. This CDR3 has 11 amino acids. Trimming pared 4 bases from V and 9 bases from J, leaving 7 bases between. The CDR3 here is CASSGGSEQFF. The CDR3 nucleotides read TGTGCCAGCAGTGGGGGGAGTGAGCAGTTCTTC. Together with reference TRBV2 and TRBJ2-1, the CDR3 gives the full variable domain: EPEVTQTPSHQVTQMGQEVILRCVPISNHLYFYWYRQILGQKVEFLVSFYNNEISEKSEIFDDQFSVERPDGSNFTLKIRSTKLEDSAMYFCASSGGSEQFFGPGTRLTVL.

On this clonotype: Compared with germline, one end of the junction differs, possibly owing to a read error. CDR3 sequence: CASSLAVNQVHDQYF. CDR3 DNA: TGTGCCAGCAGCTTAGCGGTCAATCAAGTACACGATCAGTACTTC. The chain uses TRBV7-9 and TRBJ2-7; D not certain. This CDR3 spans 15 amino acids. CDR1 SEHNR and CDR2 FQNEAQ come from the germline V gene (reference sequence).

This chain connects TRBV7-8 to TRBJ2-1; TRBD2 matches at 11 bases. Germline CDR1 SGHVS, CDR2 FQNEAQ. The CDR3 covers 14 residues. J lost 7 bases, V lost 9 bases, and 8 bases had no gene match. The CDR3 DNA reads TGTGCCAGTAACCCTACTAGCGGGAGTAATGAGCAGTTCTTC. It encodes CASNPTSGSNEQFF.

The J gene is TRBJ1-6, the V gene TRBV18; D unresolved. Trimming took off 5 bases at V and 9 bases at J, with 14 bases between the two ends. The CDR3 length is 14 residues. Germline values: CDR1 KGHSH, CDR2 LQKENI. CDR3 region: CASSSQTSGSPLHF. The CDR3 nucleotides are TGTGCCAGCTCATCCCAAACCTCAGGTTCACCCCTCCACTTT.

CDR3 coding DNA: TGCAGTGCTCGAGGACAGGGTCGGGAAAAACTGTTTTTT. It is translated as CSARGQGREKLFF. The chain uses TRBV20-1 and TRBJ1-4, with TRBD1 matching over 8 bases. The germline gives CDR1 DFQATT, CDR2 SNEGSKA (reference sequence). The CDR3 sequence is 13 residues long. The J segment lost 8 bases and the V segment lost 5 bases, leaving 7 bases of the junction unmatched.